These 4 T cell receptor beta chains came from one sample sequenced in a study of T cells in Graves' hyperthyroidism and ophthalmopathy. Amplified regions were TCR beta CDR3 sequences from RNA transcripts. A first-round RT-PCR of the TCR CDR3 used the HTBI primer set. TCRdb recomputed calls from the multiplex PCR reads with MiXCR, one row per CDR3 protein. This table has 250,000 to 350,000 distinct CDR3 sequences, 22% appearing once. Sequencing used blood. Source of these receptors: a young man with Graves' ophthalmopathy.

The rearrangement uses TRBV7-9 and TRBJ2-1; the D gene is possibly TRBD2 (5 bases). Trimming removed 1 base at V and 8 bases at J, with 15 bases between. The V gene's germline CDR1 is SEHNR and CDR2 FQNEAQ (reference sequence). The CDR3 extends over 15 amino acids. CDR3 sequence (DNA): TGTGCCAGCAGCTTAGGAGGGTACGATTGGGATGAGCAGTTCTTC. Its protein product is CASSLGGYDWDEQFF.

The genes are TRBV5-6 and TRBJ1-5; no definite D call. This CDR3 spans 13 amino acids. With 1 base removed from V and 11 bases from J, the gap between germline ends came to 13 bases. The V gene's germline CDR1 is SGHDT and CDR2 YYEEEE. CDR3 sequence: CASSLWHSGSQHF. The DNA of the CDR3 is TGTGCCAGCAGCTTGTGGCACTCGGGTTCCCAGCATTTT. The full variable domain, with the rest looked up from reference TRBV5-6 and TRBJ1-5, is DAGVTQSPTHLIKTRGQQVTLRCSPKSGHDTVSWYQQALGQGPQFIFQYYEEEERQRGNFPDRFSGHQFPNYSSELNVNALLLGDSALYLCASSLWHSGSQHFGDGTRLSIL.

The rearrangement links TRBV6-1 to TRBJ1-5; D gene ambiguous. V dropped 4 bases and J dropped 1 base, with 8 bases sitting between them. The CDR3 has 14 amino acids. Germline V gene sequence: CDR1 MNHNS, CDR2 SASEGT. CDR3: CASSAEVSNQPQHF. The CDR3 nucleotides are TGTGCCAGCAGTGCAGAAGTAAGCAATCAGCCCCAGCATTTT.

The sample holds many counts of this clonotype. This chain joins TRBV7-6 and TRBJ2-2; D perhaps matches TRBD1 (6 bases). The CDR3 is 16 amino acids. V lost 4 bases, J lost 0 bases, and 12 bases lay in between. The germline gives CDR1 SGHVS, CDR2 FNYEAQ. The CDR3 region has the DNA TGTGCCAGCAGCTCGCTAGGGGGTACGAACACCGGGGAGCTGTTTTTT. Translated, it gives CASSSLGGTNTGELFF.